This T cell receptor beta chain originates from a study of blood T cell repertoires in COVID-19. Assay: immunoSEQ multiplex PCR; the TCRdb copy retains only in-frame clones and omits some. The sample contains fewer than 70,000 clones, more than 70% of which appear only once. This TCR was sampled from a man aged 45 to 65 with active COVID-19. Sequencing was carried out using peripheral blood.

CDR3 protein: CASSLRTGVNTEAFF. CDR3 nucleotide sequence: TGTGCCAGCAGCTTAAGGACAGGGGTGAACACTGAAGCTTTCTTT. V usage is TRBV7-6 and J usage is TRBJ1-1; TRBD1 aligns across 9 bases. Germline assignment: CDR1 SGHVS and CDR2 FNYEAQ. V shed 2 bases, J shed 0 bases, and the junction held 1 base outside the gene matches. The CDR3 contains 15 residues.